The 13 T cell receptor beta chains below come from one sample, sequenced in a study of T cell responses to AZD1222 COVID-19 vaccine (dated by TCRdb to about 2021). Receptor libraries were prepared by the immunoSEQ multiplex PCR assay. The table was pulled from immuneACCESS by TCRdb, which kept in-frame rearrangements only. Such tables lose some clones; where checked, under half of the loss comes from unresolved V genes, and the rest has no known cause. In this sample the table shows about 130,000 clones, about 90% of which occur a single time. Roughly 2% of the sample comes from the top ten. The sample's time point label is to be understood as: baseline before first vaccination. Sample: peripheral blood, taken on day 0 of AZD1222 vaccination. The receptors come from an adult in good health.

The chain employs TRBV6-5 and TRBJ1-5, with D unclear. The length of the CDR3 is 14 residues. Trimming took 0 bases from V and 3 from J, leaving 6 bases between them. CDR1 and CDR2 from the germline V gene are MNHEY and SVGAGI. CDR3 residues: CASSYSGYNQPQHF. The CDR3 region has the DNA TGTGCCAGCAGTTACTCGGGCTACAATCAGCCCCAGCATTTT.

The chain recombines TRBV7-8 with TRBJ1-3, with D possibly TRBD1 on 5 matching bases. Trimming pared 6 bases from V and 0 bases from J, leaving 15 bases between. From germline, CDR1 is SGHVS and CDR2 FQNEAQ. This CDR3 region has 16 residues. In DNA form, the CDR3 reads TGTGCCAGCAGGCGATCCGGGGGAAGCTCTGGAAACACCATATATTTT. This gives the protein CASRRSGGSSGNTIYF.

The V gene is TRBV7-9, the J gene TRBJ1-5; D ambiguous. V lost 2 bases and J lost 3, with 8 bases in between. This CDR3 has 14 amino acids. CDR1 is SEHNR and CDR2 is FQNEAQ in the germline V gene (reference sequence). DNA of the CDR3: TGTGCCAGCAGCTTAATCGGCTACAATCAGCCCCAGCATTTT. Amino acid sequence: CASSLIGYNQPQHF. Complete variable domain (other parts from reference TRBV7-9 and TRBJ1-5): DTGVSQNPRHKITKRGQNVTFRCDPISEHNRLYWYRQTLGQGPEFLTYFQNEAQLEKSRLLSDRFSAERPKGSFSTLEIQRTEQGDSAMYLCASSLIGYNQPQHFGDGTRLSIL.

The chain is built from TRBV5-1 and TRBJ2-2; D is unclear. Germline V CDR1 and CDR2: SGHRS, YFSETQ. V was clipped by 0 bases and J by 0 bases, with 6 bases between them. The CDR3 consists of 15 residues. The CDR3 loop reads CASSLALSNTGELFF. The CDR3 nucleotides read TGCGCCAGCAGCTTGGCCCTATCGAACACCGGGGAGCTGTTTTTT.

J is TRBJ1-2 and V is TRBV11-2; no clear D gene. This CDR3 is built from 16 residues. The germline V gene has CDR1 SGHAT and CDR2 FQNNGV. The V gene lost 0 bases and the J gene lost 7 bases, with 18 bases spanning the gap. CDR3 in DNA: TGTGCCAGCAGCTTAGAAAGTCTAAGGGCGTCTGGTGGCTACACCTTC. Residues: CASSLESLRASGGYTF.

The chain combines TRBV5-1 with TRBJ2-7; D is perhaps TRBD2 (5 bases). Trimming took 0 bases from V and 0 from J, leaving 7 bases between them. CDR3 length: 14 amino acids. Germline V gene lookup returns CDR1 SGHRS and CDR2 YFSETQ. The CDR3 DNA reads TGCGCCAGCAGCTTGGAGGGAGACTCCTACGAGCAGTACTTC. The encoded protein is CASSLEGDSYEQYF.

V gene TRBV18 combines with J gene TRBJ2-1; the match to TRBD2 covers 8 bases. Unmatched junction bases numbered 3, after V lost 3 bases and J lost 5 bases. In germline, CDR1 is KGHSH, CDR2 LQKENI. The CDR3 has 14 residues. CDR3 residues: CASSPGTRHNEQFF. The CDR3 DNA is TGTGCCAGCTCACCCGGGACTAGACACAATGAGCAGTTCTTC.

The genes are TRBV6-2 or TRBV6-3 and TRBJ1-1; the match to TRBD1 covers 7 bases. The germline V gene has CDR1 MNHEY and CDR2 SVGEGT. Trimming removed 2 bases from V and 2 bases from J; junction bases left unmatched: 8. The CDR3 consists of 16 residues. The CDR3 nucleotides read TGTGCCAGCAGTTACCATAGGGACAGTGGAAACACTGAAGCTTTCTTT. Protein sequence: CASSYHRDSGNTEAFF.

CDR3 amino acids: CSASFRLAGTDTQYF. The CDR3 coding sequence is TGCAGTGCTAGTTTTAGGCTAGCGGGAACAGATACGCAGTATTTT. V usage is TRBV20-1 and J usage is TRBJ2-3; 9 nucleotides agree with TRBD2. The V gene's germline CDR1 is DFQATT and CDR2 SNEGSKA (reference sequence). The CDR3 length is 15 residues. J gave up 3 bases and V 3 bases, and 7 bases lay outside the gene matches.

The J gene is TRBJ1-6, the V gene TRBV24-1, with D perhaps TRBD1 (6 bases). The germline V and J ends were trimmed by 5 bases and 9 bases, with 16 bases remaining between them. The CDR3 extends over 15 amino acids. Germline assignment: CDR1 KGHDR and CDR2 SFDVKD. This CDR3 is CATSGEGGALSPLHF. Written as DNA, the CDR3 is TGTGCCACCAGTGGGGAGGGGGGGGCGCTTTCACCCCTCCACTTT.

The CDR3 coding sequence is TGCGCCAGCAGCCAAGTCCGTGGAGGCAACTATGGCTACACCTTC. Its protein is CASSQVRGGNYGYTF. V usage is TRBV4-1 and J usage is TRBJ1-2; no firm D call. V shed 1 base and J shed 2 bases, with 11 bases lying between them. Germline CDR1 is MGHRA and CDR2 is YSYEKL. The CDR3 totals 15 residues.

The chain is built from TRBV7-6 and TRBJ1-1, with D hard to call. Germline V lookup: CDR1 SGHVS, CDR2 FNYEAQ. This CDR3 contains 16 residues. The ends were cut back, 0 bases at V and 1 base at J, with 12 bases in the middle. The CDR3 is CASSLAFPGENTEAFF. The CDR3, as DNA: TGTGCCAGCAGCTTAGCATTTCCGGGAGAGAACACTGAAGCTTTCTTT.

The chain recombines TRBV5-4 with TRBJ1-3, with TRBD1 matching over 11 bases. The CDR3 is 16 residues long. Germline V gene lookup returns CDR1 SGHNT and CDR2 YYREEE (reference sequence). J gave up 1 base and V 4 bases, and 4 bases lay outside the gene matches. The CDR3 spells CASSTGQGVSGNTIYF. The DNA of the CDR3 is TGTGCCAGCAGCACGGGACAGGGGGTTTCTGGAAACACCATATATTTT.